This T cell receptor (beta chain) was sequenced during a study of cytomegalovirus exposure and HLA in healthy donors. Per germline, CDR1 MNHEY and CDR2 SMNVEV (reference sequence). This CDR3 spans 15 amino acids. The junction had 12 bases not matched to a gene; V was cut back by 5 bases and J by 7 bases. The PCR had 60 Vbeta and 13 Jbeta primers. The assay was immunoSEQ multiplex PCR, and TCRdb's table has in-frame clones only and misses some. The sample holds 130,000 to 150,000 clones, around 78% seen once. The gene calls are TRBV27 and TRBJ1-1; the match to TRBD1 covers 8 bases. This TCR was recovered from a middle-aged man in good health and CMV-seropositive. Sample: PBMCs. The CDR3 protein is CASSTEWTGNHEAFF. The CDR3 DNA reads TGTGCCAGCAGTACAGAATGGACAGGGAATCATGAAGCTTTCTTT.